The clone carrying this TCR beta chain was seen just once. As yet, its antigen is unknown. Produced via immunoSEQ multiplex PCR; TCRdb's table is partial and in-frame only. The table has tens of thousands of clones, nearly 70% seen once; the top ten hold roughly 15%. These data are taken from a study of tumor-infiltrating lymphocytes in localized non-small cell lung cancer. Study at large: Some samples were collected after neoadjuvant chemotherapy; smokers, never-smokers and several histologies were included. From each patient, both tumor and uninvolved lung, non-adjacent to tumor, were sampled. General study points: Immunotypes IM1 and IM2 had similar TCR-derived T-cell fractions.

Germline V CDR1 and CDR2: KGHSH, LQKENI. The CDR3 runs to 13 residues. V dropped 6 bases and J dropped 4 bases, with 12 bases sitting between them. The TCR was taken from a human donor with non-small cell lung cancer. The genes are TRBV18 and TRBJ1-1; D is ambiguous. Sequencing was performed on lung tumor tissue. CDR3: CASSPLVFTEAFF. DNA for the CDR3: TGTGCCAGCTCCCCGTTGGTCTTCACTGAAGCTTTCTTT.